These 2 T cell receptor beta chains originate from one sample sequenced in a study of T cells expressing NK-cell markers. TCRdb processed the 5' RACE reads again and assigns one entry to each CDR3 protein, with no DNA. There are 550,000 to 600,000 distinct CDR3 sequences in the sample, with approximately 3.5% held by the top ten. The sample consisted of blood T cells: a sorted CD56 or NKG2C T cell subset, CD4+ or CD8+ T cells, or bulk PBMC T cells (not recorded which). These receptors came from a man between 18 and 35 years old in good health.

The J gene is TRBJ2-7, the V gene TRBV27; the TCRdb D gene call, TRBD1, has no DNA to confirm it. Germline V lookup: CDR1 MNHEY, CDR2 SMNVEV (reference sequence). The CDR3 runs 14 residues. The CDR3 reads CASSPGQGAGEQYF.

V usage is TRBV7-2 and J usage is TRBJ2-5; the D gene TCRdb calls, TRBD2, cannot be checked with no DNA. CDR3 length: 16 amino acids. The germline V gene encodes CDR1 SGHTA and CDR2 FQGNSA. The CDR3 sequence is CASSHTSGRIPETQYF. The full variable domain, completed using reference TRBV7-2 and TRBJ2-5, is GAGVSQSPSNKVTEKGKDVELRCDPISGHTALYWYRQSLGQGLEFLIYFQGNSAPDKSGLPSDRFSAERTGGSVSTLTIQRTQQEDSAVYLCASSHTSGRIPETQYFGPGTRLLVL.